This T cell receptor (beta chain) was obtained from a study of blood T cells in healthy people across ages. Points from the study as a whole: Higher diversity, along with more naive CD4+ cells, distinguished long-lived donors from aged donors.

Comments on this clonotype: Its target is not known.

Trimming stripped 2 bases from V and 2 bases from J, with 13 bases between. The CDR3 is 15 amino acids. The germline V gene encodes CDR1 MNHEY and CDR2 SVGEGT. The authors extracted at least 5.5 micrograms of total RNA per sample. A J-beta primer mix and a sample-barcoded 5' primer were used in a second PCR of roughly 7 to 12 cycles. TCRdb re-called the 5' RACE reads through MiXCR, storing one row per CDR3 protein. The sample carries about 580,000 distinct CDR3 sequences, 47% recorded once. The sample comprised blood. The chain carries TRBV6-2 or TRBV6-3 and TRBJ2-7, with D tentatively TRBD1 or TRBD2 (5 bases each). The source of this sequence is an elderly man in good health. CDR3: CASSYQPGPPYEQYF. CDR3 DNA sequence: TGTGCCAGCAGTTACCAGCCGGGGCCCCCCTACGAGCAGTACTTC.